This entry lists 27 T cell receptor beta chains sequenced from one sample in a study of T cells in Graves' hyperthyroidism and ophthalmopathy. TCR beta CDR3 regions were amplified from RNA transcripts. A first-round RT-PCR of the TCR CDR3 used the HTBI primer set. TCRdb reanalysed the multiplex PCR reads using MiXCR and keeps one entry per CDR3 protein. The sample contains 400,000 or so distinct CDR3 sequences, over 12% of which appear only once. The sample consisted of blood. Source of these receptors: a man aged 50-59 years with Graves' ophthalmopathy.

This clonotype came up many times. The rearrangement links TRBV13 to TRBJ2-5, with D possibly TRBD1 on 6 matching bases. CDR1 PRHDT and CDR2 FYEKMQ come from the germline V gene (reference sequence). This CDR3 is 14 amino acids long. V lost 0 bases and J 4 bases, leaving 9 bases between the germline ends. The CDR3 loop is CASSLGRGGETQYF. CDR3 nucleotide sequence: TGTGCCAGCAGCTTAGGCAGGGGCGGAGAGACCCAGTACTTC.

Concerning this clonotype: One end of the junction is discordant with germline, which a read error may explain. The chain uses TRBV4-1 and TRBJ2-1; D uncertain. This CDR3 spans 17 amino acids. Germline CDR1 is MGHRA and CDR2 is YSYEKL. The CDR3: CAGSQENFPSSYNEQFF. The CDR3 bases are TGCGCCGGCAGCCAAGAGAATTTCCCGAGCTCCTACAATGAGCAGTTCTTC.

This clonotype came up many times. V gene TRBV14 combines with J gene TRBJ2-1; D might be TRBD2 (6 bases). This CDR3 region has 15 residues. Deletions cut 4 bases from V and 2 bases from J, with 12 bases between. CDR1 and CDR2 (germline): SGHDN, FVKESK. CDR3 DNA sequence: TGTGCCAGCAGCCGTAGCGGCAACACCTACAATGAGCAGTTCTTC. It encodes CASSRSGNTYNEQFF.

This clonotype showed up many times. The rearrangement links TRBV20-1 to TRBJ2-7, with D possibly TRBD2 on 5 matching bases. Between the trimmed V and J ends, which lost 5 bases and 1 base, there was a span of 12 bases. CDR3 size: 13 residues. CDR1 is DFQATT and CDR2 is SNEGSKA in the germline V gene (reference sequence). In nucleotides, the CDR3 is TGCAGTGCTGTGGACTCAGAGTCCTACGAGCAGTACTTC. Amino acid sequence: CSAVDSESYEQYF.

On this clonotype: An end of the junction differs from the germline gene, which may be a read error. The V and J genes are TRBV29-1 and TRBJ2-5, with D maybe TRBD2 (5 bases). The germline gives CDR1 SQVTM, CDR2 ANQGSEA. The CDR3 runs 14 residues. This CDR3 is CSVRRGGIQGTQYF. In DNA, the CDR3 is TGCAGCGTTCGCCGGGGTGGGATCCAAGGGACCCAGTACTTC. Complete variable domain (other parts from reference TRBV29-1 and TRBJ2-5): SAVISQKPSRDICQRGTSLTIQCQVDSQVTMMFWYRQQPGQSLTLIATANQGSEATYESGFVIDKFPISRPNLTFSTLTVSNMSPEDSSIYLCSVRRGGIQGTQYFGPGTRLLVL.

There are many counts of this clonotype. V is TRBV7-9 and J is TRBJ2-7; D is perhaps TRBD1 (6 bases). The V and J ends lost 5 bases and 3 bases respectively, with 8 bases between them. Germline V gene lookup returns CDR1 SEHNR and CDR2 FQNEAQ (reference sequence). This CDR3 has 12 residues. CDR3 sequence reads: CASSIQGYEQYF. The CDR3, as DNA: TGTGCCAGCAGCATACAGGGCTACGAGCAGTACTTC.

This clonotype was seen many times. The rearrangement uses TRBV20-1 and TRBJ2-5; 14 bases align to TRBD2. V lost 1 base and J lost 5; bases outside the gene matches: 3. CDR1 and CDR2 (germline): DFQATT, SNEGSKA (reference sequence). The CDR3 is made up of 15 amino acids. This CDR3 is CSARGGTSGSETQYF. The CDR3 DNA reads as TGCAGTGCTAGAGGAGGGACTAGCGGGAGTGAGACCCAGTACTTC.

In the case of this clonotype: A much larger clone lies one base from this, so it may be a read error. This sequence joins TRBV12-3 or TRBV12-4 and TRBJ2-3; perhaps D is TRBD1 or TRBD2 (5 bases each). The CDR3 is 15 residues long. CDR3 coding DNA: TGTGCCAACAGTTTAGCTCAGGGAGGCACAGATACGCAGTATTTT. Translated, it gives CANSLAQGGTDTQYF.

The chain employs TRBV20-1 and TRBJ1-1; D call uncertain. Trimming removed 6 bases at V and 1 base at J, with 12 bases between. CDR3 length: 13 amino acids. The germline CDR1 and CDR2 sequences are DFQATT and SNEGSKA (reference sequence). In nucleotides, the CDR3 is TGCAGTGCCGCGACTGTCCAGAACACTGAAGCTTTCTTT. Translating gives CSAATVQNTEAFF.

This clonotype occurred many times. The chain employs TRBV2 and TRBJ2-2, with a weak D call TRBD2 (5 bases). V gave up 8 bases and J gave up 8 bases, with 15 bases separating them. Germline values: CDR1 SNHLY, CDR2 FYNNEI. CDR3 length equals 13 residues. The CDR3 reads CASGQEEWGELFF. The CDR3, as DNA: TGTGCCAGCGGGCAGGAGGAATGGGGGGAGCTGTTTTTT.

This clonotype was seen many times. The chain links TRBV11-2 to TRBJ2-2; the D gene is possibly TRBD2 (6 bases). CDR1 and CDR2 (germline): SGHAT, FQNNGV. The CDR3 runs 15 residues. The V end lost 5 bases, the J end lost 7 bases, and 17 bases lay between the germline ends. CDR3 residues: CASSVRDSLGGELFF. The CDR3 DNA sequence: TGTGCCAGCAGCGTCCGGGACTCCCTCGGCGGGGAGCTGTTTTTT.

V usage is TRBV6-5 and J usage is TRBJ2-1; 8 bases match TRBD2. The CDR3 runs 16 residues. Germline V gene lookup returns CDR1 MNHEY and CDR2 SVGAGI. Trimming at V came to 2 bases and at J to 8 bases, leaving 11 bases not matched to a gene. The CDR3 DNA reads TGTGCCAGCAGTTACGGGTCCGCGGGAGGATTTTATGAGCAGTTCTTC. This codes for CASSYGSAGGFYEQFF.

This sequence joins TRBV6-1 and TRBJ2-7, with 7 bases matching TRBD2. Germline CDR1 and CDR2: MNHNS and SASEGT. The CDR3 spans 13 residues. The V gene end was trimmed by 3 bases and the J gene end by 6 bases; junction bases not matched to a gene: 5. DNA of the CDR3: TGTGCCAGCAGTGACGGCGGGAGTGCCGAGCAGTACTTC. It specifies CASSDGGSAEQYF.

This rearrangement joins TRBV19 to TRBJ1-1; TRBD1 is a possible D gene (5 bases). CDR1 and CDR2 (germline): LNHDA, SQIVND (reference sequence). V was trimmed by 2 bases and J by 1 base, leaving 8 bases between them. The CDR3 is made up of 14 amino acids. The CDR3 DNA reads TGTGCCAGTAGTATATGGGGCAGGAACACTGAAGCTTTCTTT. This translates into CASSIWGRNTEAFF.

This clonotype has only a few counts. The J gene is TRBJ2-1, the V gene TRBV6-2 or TRBV6-3, with D perhaps matching TRBD2 (7 bases). CDR3 length: 22 residues. Germline V gene sequence: CDR1 MNHEY, CDR2 SVGEGT. Trimming removed 6 bases from V and 2 bases from J, with 35 bases in between. Written as DNA, the CDR3 is TGTGCCAGCAGGCGATCGTCAGGGGCGCAATTCCGTAAGCGGGACGCCTACAATGAGCAGTTCTTC. Translation: CASRRSSGAQFRKRDAYNEQFF.

This clonotype occurred a few times. J is TRBJ2-1 and V is TRBV12-3 or TRBV12-4; a possible D gene is TRBD1 (5 bases). There are 14 residues in the CDR3. Trimming left V 5 bases short and J 4 bases short, with 12 bases between. CDR3 sequence: CASSEPDSYNEQFF. Written as DNA, the CDR3 is TGTGCCAGCAGTGAACCAGACAGTTACAATGAGCAGTTCTTC.

This clonotype was observed at least ten times. The chain couples TRBV6-1 to TRBJ2-7; D call uncertain. V lost 5 bases and J 2 bases, leaving 4 bases between the germline ends. This CDR3 spans 11 amino acids. In germline, CDR1 is MNHNS, CDR2 SASEGT. The chain's CDR3 is CASSMAYEQYF. The CDR3, as DNA: TGTGCCAGCAGTATGGCCTACGAGCAGTACTTC.

This clonotype was picked up many times. The genes are TRBV18 and TRBJ2-1; TRBD1 agrees at 9 bases. There are 16 residues in the CDR3. Looked up from germline, CDR1 is KGHSH and CDR2 is LQKENI. After removal of 0 bases from V and 7 bases from J, the junction contained 7 bases not matched to a gene. The CDR3 coding sequence is TGTGCCAGCTCACCACCGAGTGGACAGGGGTGGAATGAGCAGTTCTTC. It is translated as CASSPPSGQGWNEQFF.

V and J are TRBV29-1 and TRBJ2-7, with 7 nucleotides matching TRBD2. The CDR3 consists of 14 residues. Per the germline V gene, CDR1 is SQVTM and CDR2 is ANQGSEA. Trimming cost V 5 bases and J 4 bases; bases outside gene matches: 11. Here the CDR3 DNA reads TGCAGCGTTCAACTAGCGACCTTAGGATACGAGCAGTACTTC. It encodes CSVQLATLGYEQYF.

This clonotype was counted between two and nine times. The chain combines TRBV6-1 with TRBJ1-4, with a weak D call TRBD1 (5 bases). Germline V gene sequence: CDR1 MNHNS, CDR2 SASEGT. Trimming shortened V by 9 bases and J by 3 bases, and 20 bases separated the two germline ends. This CDR3 contains 16 residues. The CDR3: CASQVRAGTANEKLFF. The DNA of the CDR3 is TGTGCCAGTCAGGTCCGAGCCGGGACGGCTAATGAAAAACTGTTTTTT.

Ten or more counts support this clonotype. The chain links TRBV7-9 to TRBJ2-1; maybe TRBD1 (6 bases). V was clipped by 5 bases and J by 8 bases, with 13 bases between them. The CDR3 covers 13 residues. Germline V gene data show CDR1 as SEHNR and CDR2 as FQNEAQ (reference sequence). The CDR3 spells CASSRRGRDEQFF. The CDR3 bases are TGTGCCAGCAGCCGCAGGGGAAGGGATGAGCAGTTCTTC.

The chain carries TRBV27 and TRBJ1-6; D uncertain. Trimming took 2 bases from V and 10 from J, leaving 15 bases between them. The V gene's germline CDR1 is MNHEY and CDR2 SMNVEV (reference sequence). This CDR3 is built from 15 residues. In nucleotides, the CDR3 is TGTGCCAGCAGTTTACGGTTAAAGGGCCCGTCACCCCTCCACTTT. Encoded protein: CASSLRLKGPSPLHF.

The V call is TRBV20-1, the J call TRBJ2-3; 7 bases map to TRBD2. The CDR3 runs to 13 residues. J lost 4 bases, V lost 3 bases, and 4 bases had no gene match. Germline V CDR1 and CDR2: DFQATT, SNEGSKA (reference sequence). CDR3 DNA sequence: TGCAGTGCTAGCGCGGGGAGGGCAGATACGCAGTATTTT. Encoded protein: CSASAGRADTQYF.

The J gene is TRBJ2-2, the V gene TRBV9, with D unclear. Germline CDR1 SGDLS, CDR2 YYNGEE. The CDR3 contains 14 residues. V was pared by 6 bases and J by 7 bases, with 16 bases between. CDR3 DNA sequence: TGTGCCAGCATGGGCACGGCGACTGGCGGGGAGCTGTTTTTT. Encoded protein: CASMGTATGGELFF.

This clonotype has ten or more counts. The rearrangement uses TRBV29-1 and TRBJ2-5; 10 positions match TRBD2. Trimming took 7 bases from V and 4 from J; bases not matched to a gene: 3. In germline, CDR1 is SQVTM, CDR2 ANQGSEA. The CDR3 contains 12 residues. CDR3 in DNA: TGCAGCGGCCGACTAGCGGGAGAGACCCAGTACTTC. It translates to CSGRLAGETQYF.

Ten or more counts support this clonotype. The chain has TRBV12-3 or TRBV12-4 and TRBJ1-2; perhaps TRBD1 as D (5 bases). The CDR3 has 13 residues. Trimming stripped 2 bases from V and 4 bases from J, with 8 bases between. CDR3 nucleotide sequence: TGTGCCAGCAGTTTACAGGGTTCCTATGGCTACACCTTC. Its translation: CASSLQGSYGYTF.

In its sample, this clonotype was seen once. The chain uses TRBV9 and TRBJ2-2; 9 positions match TRBD1. The CDR3 spans 13 residues. V gave up 5 bases and J gave up 4 bases; unmatched junction bases: 0. Germline-derived CDR1 and CDR2 are SGDLS and YYNGEE. The CDR3 region has the DNA TGTGCCAGCAGGGACAGGGGCACCGGGGAGCTGTTTTTT. This sequence encodes CASRDRGTGELFF.